The source of this T cell receptor beta chain is a study of human T cells and chemical hapten exposure. In the study overall: Weekly diphenylcyclopropenone doses were given to patients' scalps across the roughly 25-week study.

Stated time point: patch test 1, 2 weeks after DPC sensitization. Treatment: therapeutic diphenylcyclopropenone sensitization with weekly scalp DPC. Alopecia patients deemed DPC-suitable, aged 18 to 70, excluding pregnancy. MiXCR was run by TCRdb on the RACE reads, yielding one entry per CDR3 protein. The data contain 100,000 or so distinct CDR3 sequences, roughly a tenth of them singletons. As regards this clonotype: Its antigen is currently unknown.

The study, taken as a whole, reports: TCRs exceeding 1 in 1000 frequency stayed unchanged with DPC sensitization.

V lost 3 bases and J lost 4; bases outside the gene matches: 5. This CDR3 is 15 amino acids long. Germline CDR1 SGHRS, CDR2 YFSETQ. This receptor was identified in a man in his forties with alopecia areata. Some clones in this sample may be carry-over from other donors' samples. The J gene is TRBJ1-4, the V gene TRBV5-1; 8 positions agree with TRBD1. This specimen consisted of whole blood, obtained in connection with sensitization to the hapten diphenylcyclopropenone (DPC). The CDR3 region has the DNA TGCGCCAGCAGCTCTGAGGGACAGGTTAATGAAAAACTGTTTTTT. Translation: CASSSEGQVNEKLFF.